This T cell receptor (beta chain) was captured by sequencing in a study of graft-versus-host responses after intestinal transplantation. Regarding the study as a whole: Detection of GvH clones occurred in recipient marrow, and some had their first appearance in ileum or blood.

Clones were read by immunoSEQ multiplex PCR, and TCRdb kept only the in-frame ones, dropping some. The table includes roughly 100,000 clones, 90% to 95% detected once. As for this clone: Its antigen is undetermined.

The CDR3 contains 15 residues. The V gene end was trimmed by 5 bases and the J gene end by 7 bases; junction bases not matched to a gene: 12. Germline values: CDR1 LNHDA, CDR2 SQIVND (reference sequence). Sequencing used unstimulated CD4+ T cells sorted from spleen or lymph node cells, obtained before transplant. The clonotype comes from a human donor who was the organ donor for an intestinal transplant. The chain joins TRBV19 to TRBJ1-2; 8 bases are a match to TRBD1. CDR3 amino acids: CASSGQGRNVGGYTF. Here the CDR3 DNA reads TGTGCCAGTAGTGGACAGGGACGAAATGTGGGTGGCTACACCTTC.